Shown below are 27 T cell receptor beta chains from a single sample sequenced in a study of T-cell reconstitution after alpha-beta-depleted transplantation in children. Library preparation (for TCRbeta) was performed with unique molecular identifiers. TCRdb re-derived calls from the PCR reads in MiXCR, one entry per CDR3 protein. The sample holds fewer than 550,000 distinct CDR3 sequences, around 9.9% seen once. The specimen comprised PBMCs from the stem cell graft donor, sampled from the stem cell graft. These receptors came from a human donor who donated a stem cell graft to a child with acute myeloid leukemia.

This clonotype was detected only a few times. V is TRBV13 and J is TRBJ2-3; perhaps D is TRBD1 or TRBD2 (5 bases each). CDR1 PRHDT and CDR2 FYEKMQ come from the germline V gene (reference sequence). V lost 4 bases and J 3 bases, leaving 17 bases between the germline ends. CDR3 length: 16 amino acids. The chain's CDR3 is CASSSGGQRLTDTQYF. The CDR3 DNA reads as TGTGCCAGCAGCTCAGGAGGACAAAGGTTGACAGATACGCAGTATTTT.

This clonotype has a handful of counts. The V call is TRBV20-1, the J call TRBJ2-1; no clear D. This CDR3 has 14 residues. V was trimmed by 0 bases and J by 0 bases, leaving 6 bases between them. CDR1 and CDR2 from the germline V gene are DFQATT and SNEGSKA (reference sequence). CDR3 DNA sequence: TGCAGTGCTAGAGACCCGAGCTCCTACAATGAGCAGTTCTTC. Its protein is CSARDPSSYNEQFF.

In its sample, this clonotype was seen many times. The CDR3 bases are TGCAGTGCTAGGATCTACCAAGAGACCCAGTACTTC. Its translation: CSARIYQETQYF. The rearrangement uses TRBV20-1 and TRBJ2-5; D is undetermined. From germline, CDR1 is DFQATT and CDR2 SNEGSKA (reference sequence). The V gene lost 3 bases and the J gene lost 0 bases, with 5 bases spanning the gap. The CDR3 consists of 12 residues.

The CDR3 sequence: CAWSPRDRVKETQYF. DNA of the CDR3: TGTGCCTGGAGTCCCCGGGACAGGGTTAAGGAGACCCAGTACTTC. This chain joins TRBV30 and TRBJ2-5; the match to TRBD1 covers 9 bases. Germline CDR1 reads GTSNPN; CDR2 reads SVGIG (reference sequence). The J segment lost 5 bases and the V segment lost 2 bases, leaving 9 bases of the junction unmatched. The CDR3 totals 15 residues.

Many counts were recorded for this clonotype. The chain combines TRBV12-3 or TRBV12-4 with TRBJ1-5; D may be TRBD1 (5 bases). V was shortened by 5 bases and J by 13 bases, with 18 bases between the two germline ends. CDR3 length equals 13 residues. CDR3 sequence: CASSPSGERSQHF. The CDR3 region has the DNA TGTGCCAGCAGTCCTTCGGGGGAAAGGTCTCAGCATTTT.

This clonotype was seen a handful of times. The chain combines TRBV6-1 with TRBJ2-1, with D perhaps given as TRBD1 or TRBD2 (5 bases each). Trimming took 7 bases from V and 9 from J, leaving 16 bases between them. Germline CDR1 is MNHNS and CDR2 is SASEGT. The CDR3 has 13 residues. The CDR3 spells CASNRDGTFEQFF. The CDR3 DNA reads TGTGCCAGCAACCGGGACGGGACCTTTGAGCAGTTCTTC.

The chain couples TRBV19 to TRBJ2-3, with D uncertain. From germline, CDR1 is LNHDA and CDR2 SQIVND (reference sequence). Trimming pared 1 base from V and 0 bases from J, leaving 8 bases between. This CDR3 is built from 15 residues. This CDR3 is CASSIGGRSTDTQYF. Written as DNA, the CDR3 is TGTGCCAGTAGTATAGGTGGTCGTAGCACAGATACGCAGTATTTT.

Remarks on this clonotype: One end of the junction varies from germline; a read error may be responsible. In DNA, the CDR3 is TGTGCCAGCAGCTACTTCCTAGGCTCTGGGGCCAACGTCCTGACTTTC. Translated: CASSYFLGSGANVLTF. The gene calls are TRBV6-5 and TRBJ2-6; D unclear. Germline assignment: CDR1 MNHEY and CDR2 SVGAGI. This CDR3 has 16 residues.

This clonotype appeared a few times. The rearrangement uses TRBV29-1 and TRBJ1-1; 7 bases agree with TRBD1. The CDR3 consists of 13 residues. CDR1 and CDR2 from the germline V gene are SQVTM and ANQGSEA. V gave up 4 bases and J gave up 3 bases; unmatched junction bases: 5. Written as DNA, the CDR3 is TGCAGCGTTGGCGGGGGGACAGACACTGAAGCTTTCTTT. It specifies CSVGGGTDTEAFF.

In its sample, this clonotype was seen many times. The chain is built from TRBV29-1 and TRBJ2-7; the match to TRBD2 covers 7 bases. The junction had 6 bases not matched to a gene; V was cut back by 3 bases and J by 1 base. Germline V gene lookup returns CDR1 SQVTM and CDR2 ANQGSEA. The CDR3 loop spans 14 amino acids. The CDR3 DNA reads TGCAGCGTTGAGGAAGCGGGAAAGTCCTACGAGCAGTACTTC. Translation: CSVEEAGKSYEQYF.

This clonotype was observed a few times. The CDR3 sequence is CASSYSGGRPGELFF. In DNA, the CDR3 is TGTGCCAGCAGCTATAGCGGGGGGCGACCCGGGGAGCTGTTTTTT. The V call is TRBV5-6, the J call TRBJ2-2; TRBD2 aligns across 10 bases. CDR1 is SGHDT, CDR2 YYEEEE, per germline. This CDR3 is 15 amino acids long. V lost 3 bases and J lost 6; bases outside the gene matches: 5.

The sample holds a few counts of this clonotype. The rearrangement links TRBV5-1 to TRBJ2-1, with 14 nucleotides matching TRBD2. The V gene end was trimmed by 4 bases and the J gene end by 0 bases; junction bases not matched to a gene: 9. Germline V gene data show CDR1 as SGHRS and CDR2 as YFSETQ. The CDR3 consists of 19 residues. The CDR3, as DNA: TGCGCCAGCAGCACAGGGACTAGCGGGAGTCCGAGCTCCTACAATGAGCAGTTCTTC. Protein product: CASSTGTSGSPSSYNEQFF.

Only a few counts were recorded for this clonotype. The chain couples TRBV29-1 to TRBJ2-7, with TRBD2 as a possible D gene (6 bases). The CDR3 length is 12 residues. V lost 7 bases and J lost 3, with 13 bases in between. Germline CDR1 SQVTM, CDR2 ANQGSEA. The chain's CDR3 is CSAGVHFYEQYF. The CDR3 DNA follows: TGCAGCGCGGGGGTCCACTTCTACGAGCAGTACTTC.

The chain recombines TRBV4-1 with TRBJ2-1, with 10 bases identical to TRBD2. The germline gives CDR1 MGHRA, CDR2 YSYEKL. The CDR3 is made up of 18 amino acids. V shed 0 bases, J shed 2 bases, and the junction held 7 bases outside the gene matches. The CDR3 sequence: CASSQEGLAGGPYNEQFF. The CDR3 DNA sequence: TGCGCCAGCAGCCAAGAAGGATTAGCGGGAGGTCCCTACAATGAGCAGTTCTTC.

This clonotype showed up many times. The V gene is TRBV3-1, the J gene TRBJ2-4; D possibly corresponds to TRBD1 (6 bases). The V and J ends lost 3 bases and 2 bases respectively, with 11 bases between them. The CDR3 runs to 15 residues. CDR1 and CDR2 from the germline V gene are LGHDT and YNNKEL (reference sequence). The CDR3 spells CASSHTGLSKNIQYF. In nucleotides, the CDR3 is TGTGCCAGCAGCCATACAGGGCTTTCCAAAAACATTCAGTACTTC.

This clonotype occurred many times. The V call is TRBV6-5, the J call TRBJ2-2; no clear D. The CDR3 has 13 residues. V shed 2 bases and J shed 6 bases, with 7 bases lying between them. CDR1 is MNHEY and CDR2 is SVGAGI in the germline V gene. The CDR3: CASSYLGAGELFF. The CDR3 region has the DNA TGTGCCAGCAGTTACCTAGGTGCCGGGGAGCTGTTTTTT.

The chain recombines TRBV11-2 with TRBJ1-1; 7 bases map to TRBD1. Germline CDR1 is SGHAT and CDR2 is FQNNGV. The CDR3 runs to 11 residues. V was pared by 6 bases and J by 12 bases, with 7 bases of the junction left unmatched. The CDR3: CASRLTGEPFF. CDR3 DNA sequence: TGTGCCAGCAGATTAACAGGGGAACCTTTCTTT.

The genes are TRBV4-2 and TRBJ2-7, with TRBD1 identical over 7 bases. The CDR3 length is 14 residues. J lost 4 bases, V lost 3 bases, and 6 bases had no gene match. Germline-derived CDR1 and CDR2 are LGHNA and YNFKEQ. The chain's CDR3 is CASSQVGQAYEQYF. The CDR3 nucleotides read TGTGCCAGCAGCCAGGTCGGACAGGCATACGAGCAGTACTTC.

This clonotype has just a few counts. The CDR3 DNA sequence: TGCGCCAGCAGCTCCGGACAGATCTCCTACAATGAGCAGTTCTTC. Its protein is CASSSGQISYNEQFF. The chain couples TRBV5-1 to TRBJ2-1, with D maybe TRBD1 (6 bases). The length of the CDR3 is 15 residues. Germline loops: CDR1 SGHRS, CDR2 YFSETQ. V was clipped by 3 bases and J by 0 bases, with 10 bases between them.

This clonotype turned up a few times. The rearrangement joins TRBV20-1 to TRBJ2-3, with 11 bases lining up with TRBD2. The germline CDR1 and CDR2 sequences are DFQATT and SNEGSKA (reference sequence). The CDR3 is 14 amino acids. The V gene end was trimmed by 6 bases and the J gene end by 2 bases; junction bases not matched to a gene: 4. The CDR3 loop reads CSATTSGITDTQYF. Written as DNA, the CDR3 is TGCAGTGCAACGACTAGCGGGATCACAGATACGCAGTATTTT.

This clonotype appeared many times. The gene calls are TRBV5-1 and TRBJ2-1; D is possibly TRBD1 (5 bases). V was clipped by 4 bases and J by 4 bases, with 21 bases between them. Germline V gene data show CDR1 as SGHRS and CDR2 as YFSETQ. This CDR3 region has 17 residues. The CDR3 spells CASSPGLRAGRYNEQFF. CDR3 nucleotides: TGCGCCAGCAGCCCGGGTCTTAGGGCAGGGCGTTACAATGAGCAGTTCTTC.

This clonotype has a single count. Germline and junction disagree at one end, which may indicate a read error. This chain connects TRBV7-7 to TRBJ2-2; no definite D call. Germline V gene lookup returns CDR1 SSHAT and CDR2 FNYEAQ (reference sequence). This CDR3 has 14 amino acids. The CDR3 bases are TGTGCTAGCACCCCCGTAGCCGGCACCGGGGAGCTGTTTTTT. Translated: CASTPVAGTGELFF.

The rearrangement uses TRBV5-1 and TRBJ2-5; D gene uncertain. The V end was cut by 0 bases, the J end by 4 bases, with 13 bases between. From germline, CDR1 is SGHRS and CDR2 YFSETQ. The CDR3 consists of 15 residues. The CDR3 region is CASSLDTSSGETQYF. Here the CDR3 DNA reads TGCGCCAGCAGCTTGGATACATCCTCGGGAGAGACCCAGTACTTC. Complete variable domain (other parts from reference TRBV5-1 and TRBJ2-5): KAGVTQTPRYLIKTRGQQVTLSCSPISGHRSVSWYQQTPGQGLQFLFEYFSETQRNKGNFPGRFSGRQFSNSRSEMNVSTLELGDSALYLCASSLDTSSGETQYFGPGTRLLVL.

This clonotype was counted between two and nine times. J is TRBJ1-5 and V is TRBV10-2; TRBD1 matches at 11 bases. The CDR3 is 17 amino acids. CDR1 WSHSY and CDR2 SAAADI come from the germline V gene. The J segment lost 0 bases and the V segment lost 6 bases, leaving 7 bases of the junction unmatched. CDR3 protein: CASRRTGGPDSNQPQHF. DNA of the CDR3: TGCGCCAGCAGACGGACAGGGGGCCCTGATAGCAATCAGCCCCAGCATTTT.

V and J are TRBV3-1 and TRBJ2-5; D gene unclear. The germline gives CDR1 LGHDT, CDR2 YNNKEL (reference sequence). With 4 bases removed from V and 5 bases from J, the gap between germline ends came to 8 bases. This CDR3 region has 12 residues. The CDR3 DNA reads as TGTGCCAGCAGCCGAGGTCGGGAGACCCAGTACTTC. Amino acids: CASSRGRETQYF.

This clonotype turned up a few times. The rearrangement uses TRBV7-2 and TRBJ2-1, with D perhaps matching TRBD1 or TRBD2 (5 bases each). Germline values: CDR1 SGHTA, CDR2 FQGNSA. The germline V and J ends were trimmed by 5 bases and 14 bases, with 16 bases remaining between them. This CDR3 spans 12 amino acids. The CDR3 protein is CASSPDGTREFF. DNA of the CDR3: TGTGCCAGCAGCCCGGATGGGACCCGGGAGTTCTTC.

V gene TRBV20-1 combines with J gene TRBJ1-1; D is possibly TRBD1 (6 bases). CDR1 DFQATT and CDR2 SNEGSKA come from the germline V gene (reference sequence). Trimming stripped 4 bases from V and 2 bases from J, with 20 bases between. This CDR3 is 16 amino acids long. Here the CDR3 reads CSATGGRGGSNTEAFF. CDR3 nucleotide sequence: TGCAGTGCTACCGGTGGCAGGGGAGGGAGTAACACTGAAGCTTTCTTT.